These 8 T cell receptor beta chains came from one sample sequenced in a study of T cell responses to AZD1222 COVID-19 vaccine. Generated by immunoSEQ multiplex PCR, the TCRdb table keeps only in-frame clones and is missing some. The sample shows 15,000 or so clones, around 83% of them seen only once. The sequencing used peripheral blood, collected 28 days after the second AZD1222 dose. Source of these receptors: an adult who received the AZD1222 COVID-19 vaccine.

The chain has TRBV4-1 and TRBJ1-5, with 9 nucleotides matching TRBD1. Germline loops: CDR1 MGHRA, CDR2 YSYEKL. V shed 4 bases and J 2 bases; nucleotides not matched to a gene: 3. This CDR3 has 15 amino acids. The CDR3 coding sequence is TGCGCCAGCAGCCTATGGGACAGGGGCAATCAGCCCCAGCATTTT. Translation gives CASSLWDRGNQPQHF.

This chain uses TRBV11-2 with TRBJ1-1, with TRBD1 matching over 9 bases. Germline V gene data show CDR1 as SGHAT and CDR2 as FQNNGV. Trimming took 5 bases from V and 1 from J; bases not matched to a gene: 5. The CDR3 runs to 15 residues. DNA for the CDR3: TGTGCCAGCAGCCCCCGGACAGGGGAGAACACTGAAGCTTTCTTT. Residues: CASSPRTGENTEAFF. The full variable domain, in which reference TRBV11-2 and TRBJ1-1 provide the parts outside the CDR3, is EAGVAQSPRYKIIEKRQSVAFWCNPISGHATLYWYQQILGQGPKLLIQFQNNGVVDDSQLPKDRFSAERLKGVDSTLKIQPAKLEDSAVYLCASSPRTGENTEAFFGQGTRLTVV.

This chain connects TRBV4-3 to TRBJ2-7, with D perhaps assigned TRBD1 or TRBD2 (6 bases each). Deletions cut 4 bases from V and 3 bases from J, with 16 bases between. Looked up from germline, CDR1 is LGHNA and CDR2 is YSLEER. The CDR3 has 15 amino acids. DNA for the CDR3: TGCGCCAGCAGCCCTCAGGGGCGGGGCGGCTACGAGCAGTACTTC. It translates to CASSPQGRGGYEQYF.

CDR3 sequence: CAWRNQGNTIYF. The CDR3 DNA sequence: TGTGCCTGGAGGAATCAGGGAAACACCATATATTTT. The J gene is TRBJ1-3, the V gene TRBV30, with D hard to call. The length of the CDR3 is 12 residues. In germline, CDR1 is GTSNPN, CDR2 SVGIG (reference sequence). V was pared by 3 bases and J by 4 bases, with 7 bases between.

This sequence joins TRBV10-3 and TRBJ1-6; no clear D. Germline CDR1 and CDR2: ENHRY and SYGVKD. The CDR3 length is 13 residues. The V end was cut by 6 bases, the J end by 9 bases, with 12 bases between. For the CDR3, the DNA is TGTGCCATCAGCCTTGGGTCGGGTTCACCCCTCCACTTT. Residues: CAISLGSGSPLHF.

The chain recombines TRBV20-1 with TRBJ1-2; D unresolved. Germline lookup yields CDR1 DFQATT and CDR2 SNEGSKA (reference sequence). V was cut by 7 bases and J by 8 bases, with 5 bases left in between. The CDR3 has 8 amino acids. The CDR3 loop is CSVGGYTF. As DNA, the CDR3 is TGCAGTGTCGGGGGCTACACCTTC.

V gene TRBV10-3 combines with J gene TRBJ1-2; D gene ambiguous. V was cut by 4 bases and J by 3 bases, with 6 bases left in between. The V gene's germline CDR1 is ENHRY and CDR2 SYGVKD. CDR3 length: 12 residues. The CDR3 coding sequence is TGTGCCATCAGTGTCGGGGACTATGGCTACACCTTC. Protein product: CAISVGDYGYTF.

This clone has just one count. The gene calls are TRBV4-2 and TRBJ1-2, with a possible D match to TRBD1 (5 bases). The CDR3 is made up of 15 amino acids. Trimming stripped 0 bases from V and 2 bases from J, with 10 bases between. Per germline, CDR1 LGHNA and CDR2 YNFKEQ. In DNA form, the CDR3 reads TGTGCCAGCAGCCAAGATCTGGGGCTCAACTATGGCTACACCTTC. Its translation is CASSQDLGLNYGYTF.